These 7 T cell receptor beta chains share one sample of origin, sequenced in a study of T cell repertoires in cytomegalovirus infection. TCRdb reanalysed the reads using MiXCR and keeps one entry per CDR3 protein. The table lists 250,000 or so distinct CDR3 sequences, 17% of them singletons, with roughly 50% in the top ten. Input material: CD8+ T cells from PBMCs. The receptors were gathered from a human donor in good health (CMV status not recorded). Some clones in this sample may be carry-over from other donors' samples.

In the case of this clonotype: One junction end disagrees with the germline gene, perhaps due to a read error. The CDR3 is CASSLSTNTEALF. The CDR3 nucleotides read TGTGCCAGCAGCTTATCGACGAACACTGAAGCTCTCTTT. The chain combines TRBV5-5 with TRBJ1-1; D is undetermined. CDR3 length: 13 residues. Germline lookup yields CDR1 SGHKS and CDR2 YYEKEE (reference sequence).

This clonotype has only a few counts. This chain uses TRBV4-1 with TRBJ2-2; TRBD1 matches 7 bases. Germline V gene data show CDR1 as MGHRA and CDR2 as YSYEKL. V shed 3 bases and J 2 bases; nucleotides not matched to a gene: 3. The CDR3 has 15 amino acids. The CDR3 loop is CASSQRTGNTGELFF. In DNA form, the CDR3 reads TGCGCCAGCAGCCAGCGGACAGGAAACACCGGGGAGCTGTTTTTT.

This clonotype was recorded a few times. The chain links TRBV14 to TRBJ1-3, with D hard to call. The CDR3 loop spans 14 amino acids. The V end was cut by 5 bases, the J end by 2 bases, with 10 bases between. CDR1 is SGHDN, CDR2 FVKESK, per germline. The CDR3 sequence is CASSSYRAGNTIYF. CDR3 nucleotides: TGTGCCAGCAGCTCATATAGGGCTGGAAACACCATATATTTT.

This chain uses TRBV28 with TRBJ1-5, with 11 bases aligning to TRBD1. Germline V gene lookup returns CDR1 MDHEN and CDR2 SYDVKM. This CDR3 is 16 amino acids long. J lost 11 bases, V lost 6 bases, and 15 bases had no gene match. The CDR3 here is CASSYRGTGGSWAQHF. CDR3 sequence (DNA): TGTGCCAGCAGCTATAGGGGGACAGGGGGGTCATGGGCCCAGCATTTT.

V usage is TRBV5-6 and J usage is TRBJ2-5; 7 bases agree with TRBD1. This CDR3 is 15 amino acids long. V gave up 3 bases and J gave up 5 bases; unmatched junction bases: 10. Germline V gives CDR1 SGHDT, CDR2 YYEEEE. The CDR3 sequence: CASSSNRGPWETQYF. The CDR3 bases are TGTGCCAGCAGCTCCAACAGGGGACCCTGGGAGACCCAGTACTTC. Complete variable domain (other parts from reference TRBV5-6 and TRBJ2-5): DAGVTQSPTHLIKTRGQQVTLRCSPKSGHDTVSWYQQALGQGPQFIFQYYEEEERQRGNFPDRFSGHQFPNYSSELNVNALLLGDSALYLCASSSNRGPWETQYFGPGTRLLVL.

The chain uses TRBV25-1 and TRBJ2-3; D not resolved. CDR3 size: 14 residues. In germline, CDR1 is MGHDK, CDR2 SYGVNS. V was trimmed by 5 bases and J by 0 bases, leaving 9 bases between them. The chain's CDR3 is CASSLFGSTDTQYF. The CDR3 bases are TGTGCCAGCAGTTTATTTGGGAGCACAGATACGCAGTATTTT.

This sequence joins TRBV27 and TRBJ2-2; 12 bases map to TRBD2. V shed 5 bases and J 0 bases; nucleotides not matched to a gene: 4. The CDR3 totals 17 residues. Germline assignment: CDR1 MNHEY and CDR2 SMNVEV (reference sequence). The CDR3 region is CASSPLAGGANTGELFF. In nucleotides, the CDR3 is TGTGCCAGCAGTCCACTAGCGGGGGGTGCGAACACCGGGGAGCTGTTTTTT.